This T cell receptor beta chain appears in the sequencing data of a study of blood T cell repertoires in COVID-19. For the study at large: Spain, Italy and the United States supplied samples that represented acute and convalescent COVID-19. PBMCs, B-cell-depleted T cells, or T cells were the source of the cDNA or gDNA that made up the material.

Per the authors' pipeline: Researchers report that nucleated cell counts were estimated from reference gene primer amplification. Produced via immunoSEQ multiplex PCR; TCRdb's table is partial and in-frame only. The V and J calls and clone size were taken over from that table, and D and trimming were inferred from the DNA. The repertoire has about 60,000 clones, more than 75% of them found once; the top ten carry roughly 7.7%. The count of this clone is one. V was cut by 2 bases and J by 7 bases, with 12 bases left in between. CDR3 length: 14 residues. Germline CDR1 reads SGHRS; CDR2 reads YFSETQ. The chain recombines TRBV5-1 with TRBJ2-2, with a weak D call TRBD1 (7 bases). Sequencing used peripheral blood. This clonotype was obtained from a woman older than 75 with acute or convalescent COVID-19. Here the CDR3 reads CASSFPGGNGELFF. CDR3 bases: TGCGCCAGCAGCTTCCCAGGGGGGAACGGGGAGCTGTTTTTT.